The clone carrying this T cell receptor (beta chain) is medium-sized within its sample. Each patient came to thyroid surgery without any prior treatment (of any kind). The sample is drawn from a study of metastatic and nonmetastatic thyroid tumors. From the PCR reads, TCRdb re-called clones with MiXCR. Altogether around 15,000 clones are present, around 13% being singletons, with the ten largest covering 15% to 20%. V shed 5 bases, J shed 1 base, and the junction held 10 bases outside the gene matches. This CDR3 region has 17 residues. Germline CDR1 and CDR2: DFQATT and SNEGSKA (reference sequence). The source of this sequence is a female donor with papillary thyroid cancer or a benign thyroid nodule (not recorded which). Some clones in this sample may be carry-over from other donors' samples. V usage is TRBV20-1 and J usage is TRBJ2-2; 10 nucleotides match TRBD2. The sample comprised tumor tissue. The CDR3, as DNA: TGCAGTGCTCCACCCATAGCGGGGGGCCGGAACACCGGGGAGCTGTTTTTT. Translating gives CSAPPIAGGRNTGELFF.